The rows below give T cell receptor beta chains drawn from one sample of a study of beta chain features in type 1 diabetes. Sequencing used immunoSEQ multiplex PCR; TCRdb keeps in-frame clones, though not all of them. Found here are 130,000 or so clones, over 8% of them singletons; the top ten hold approximately 0.65%. Sample: central memory CD4+ T cells from blood. These receptors all come from a woman in her 40s in good health. Each CDR3 is given without its conserved first and last residue.

TRBV10-3,12,TRBJ2-3,AMSPSGGTDTQY
TRBV7-2,11,TRBJ2-5,ASTLLARETQY
TRBV2,11,TRBJ2-3,ASRRGGRDTQY
TRBV4-2,15,TRBJ2-3,ASSQEGSGGASDTQY
TRBV9,13,TRBJ1-2,ASSGRQGSDYGYT
TRBV19,15,TRBJ2-7,ASSIGGLAGDSYEQY
TRBV6-4,12,TRBJ2-3,ASSRGGSTDTQY
TRBV29-1,12,TRBJ2-2,SASGSLNTGELF
TRBV11-2,13,TRBJ2-7,ASSSTSASSYEQY
TRBV9,13,TRBJ2-7,ASSVGGSGTYEQY
TRBV7-9,11,TRBJ2-3,ASEDGGADTQY
TRBV19,12,TRBJ2-1,ASHGGQGYNEQF
TRBV28,9,TRBJ2-1,ASSLKQGQF
TRBV2,12,TRBJ2-4,ASSEGAGGGIQY
TRBV5-6,11,TRBJ2-7,ASTPGGSYEQY
TRBV19,13,TRBJ1-2,ASTPSDRAAYGYT
TRBV19,12,TRBJ1-5,ASSIDSPNQPQH
TRBV7-2,12,TRBJ2-3,ASSVGASTDTQY
TRBV5-1,15,TRBJ2-7,ASSGGPGRQGPYEQY
TRBV29-1,15,TRBJ2-2,SVEAPGQGGGTGELF
TRBV29-1,12,TRBJ2-2,SARSGVNTGELF
TRBV10-2,12,TRBJ2-2,ASGTSGVTGELF
TRBV7-2,13,TRBJ2-7,ASSPYSGDSYEQY
TRBV6-1,13,TRBJ2-7,ASSERGTRPIEQY
TRBV5-4,13,TRBJ2-2,ASSLNQGFTGELF
TRBV7-2,12,TRBJ2-1,ASTPAEGRNEQF
TRBV7-2,13,TRBJ2-7,ASSPTDLPAGEQY
TRBV25-1,11,TRBJ2-1,ASAAGGHYEQF
TRBV5-1,14,TRBJ2-2,ASSPRTDPNTGELF
TRBV11-1,15,TRBJ2-3,ASSTGLAGGPTDTQY
TRBV29-1,10,TRBJ2-5,SVVPGSETQY
TRBV7-9,13,TRBJ2-1,ASSLLGGASDEQF
TRBV27,14,TRBJ1-5,ASSSRQGISNQPQH
TRBV15,13,TRBJ2-3,ATSREGLGTDTQY
TRBV4-1,12,TRBJ1-1,ASSQDRGFTEAF
TRBV5-1,12,TRBJ1-2,ASSQDSPNYGYT
TRBV5-8,14,TRBJ2-1,ASSGRAGGPYNEQF
TRBV18,13,TRBJ1-5,ASSLRTGSNQPQH
TRBV18,14,TRBJ2-7,ASSPSGTSGAYEQY
TRBV5-4,14,TRBJ2-3,ASSLHRLAGQDTQY
TRBV19,15,TRBJ1-4,ASSIHPGQGSHEKLF
TRBV29-1,12,TRBJ1-1,SAKLPGVNTEAF
TRBV29-1,11,TRBJ2-3,SPGGGATDTQY
TRBV6-1,13,TRBJ2-7,ASSESWQAVYEQY
TRBV7-6,14,TRBJ1-4,ASSLYRQERNEKLF
TRBV11-2,12,TRBJ2-1,ASSPIAGGREQF
TRBV5-4,10,TRBJ2-5,ASSFLQETQY
TRBV18,12,TRBJ2-5,ASSKGGLQETQY
TRBV2,12,TRBJ1-2,ASSDRDRRDGYT
TRBV7-8,13,TRBJ1-1,ASSLPTGQNTEAF
TRBV20-1,9,TRBJ2-5,SGGDRETQY
TRBV11-2,14,TRBJ2-6,ASSYGQGFGANVLT
TRBV20-1,9,TRBJ2-5,SAVRAETQY
TRBV5-1,12,TRBJ2-2,ASSVDRTTGELF